The 27 T cell receptor beta chains in this list originate from one sample, sequenced in a study of beta chain features in type 1 diabetes. Sequenced material consisted of expressed TCRB transcripts (all of the isolated RNA was reverse transcribed). TCRdb's table, derived via immunoSEQ multiplex PCR, lists solely in-frame clones and lacks some. The sample carries more than 140,000 clones, around a tenth recorded once. Material: central memory CD4+ T cells from blood. These TCRs come from a woman between 40 and 50 years old in good health.

The rearrangement joins TRBV11-2 to TRBJ2-7, with TRBD2 matching over 12 bases. J gave up 5 bases and V 4 bases, and 9 bases lay outside the gene matches. The CDR3 has 16 residues. Germline-derived CDR1 and CDR2 are SGHAT and FQNNGV. CDR3 nucleotides: TGTGCCAGCAGCTCAAGCGGACTAGCGGGGTGGGACGAGCAGTACTTC. Amino acids: CASSSSGLAGWDEQYF.

V usage is TRBV7-9 and J usage is TRBJ1-2, with D hard to call. Trimming cost V 6 bases and J 2 bases, with 13 bases left between them. There are 14 residues in the CDR3. Germline V gene sequence: CDR1 SEHNR, CDR2 FQNEAQ (reference sequence). The CDR3 loop is CASRLSGANYGYTF. CDR3 DNA: TGTGCCAGCAGGCTCAGCGGTGCGAACTATGGCTACACCTTC.

This clone came up a few times. The chain has TRBV7-2 and TRBJ2-3, with D perhaps TRBD2 (6 bases). This CDR3 contains 17 residues. Trimming took 0 bases from V and 3 from J, leaving 16 bases between them. Germline V lookup: CDR1 SGHTA, CDR2 FQGNSA. The CDR3 protein is CASSLAPGVGPTDTQYF. For the CDR3, the DNA is TGTGCCAGCAGCTTAGCGCCGGGGGTAGGCCCGACAGATACGCAGTATTTT.

This clone was seen a few times. The chain couples TRBV5-4 to TRBJ1-6; D gene unclear. The V gene's germline CDR1 is SGHNT and CDR2 YYREEE (reference sequence). V dropped 4 bases and J dropped 16 bases, with 15 bases sitting between them. This CDR3 region has 12 residues. The CDR3 protein is CASSPGGPALHF. In nucleotides, the CDR3 is TGTGCCAGCAGCCCCGGCGGCCCCGCGCTCCACTTT.

The sample holds a few counts of this clone. V and J are TRBV19 and TRBJ2-2; D may be TRBD1 (6 bases). CDR3 length: 14 residues. From germline, CDR1 is LNHDA and CDR2 SQIVND (reference sequence). V gave up 10 bases and J gave up 4 bases, with 16 bases separating them. CDR3 nucleotides: TGTGCCACCTTACGAGAGGACAGCACCGGGGAGCTGTTTTTT. Translating it yields CATLREDSTGELFF.

The chain couples TRBV9 to TRBJ2-2; D is unresolved. V lost 6 bases and J 4 bases, leaving 13 bases between the germline ends. From germline, CDR1 is SGDLS and CDR2 YYNGEE. This CDR3 region has 14 residues. The DNA of the CDR3 is TGTGCCAGCACCGAGAATCTATTCACCGGGGAGCTGTTTTTT. As protein: CASTENLFTGELFF.

This clone was seen more than once but under ten times. The V call is TRBV29-1, the J call TRBJ2-5; 8 bases align to TRBD1. CDR3 size: 13 residues. Germline loops: CDR1 SQVTM, CDR2 ANQGSEA. V lost 4 bases to trimming and J lost 5 bases; unmatched junction nucleotides: 6. The CDR3 nucleotides read TGCAGCGTTGCGGGACAGGTCCAGGAGACCCAGTACTTC. Translated: CSVAGQVQETQYF.

The table lists this clone with a few counts. The chain couples TRBV9 to TRBJ2-7; TRBD2 agrees at 9 bases. V gave up 4 bases and J gave up 2 bases; unmatched junction bases: 7. Germline V CDR1 and CDR2: SGDLS, YYNGEE. The CDR3 sequence is 15 residues long. The CDR3 region is CASSLSGGYAYEQYF. DNA for the CDR3: TGTGCCAGCAGCTTGAGCGGGGGGTACGCCTACGAGCAGTACTTC.

The chain joins TRBV11-3 to TRBJ1-1; a weak D match, TRBD1 (5 bases). Germline-derived CDR1 and CDR2 are SGHNT and YENEEA. The length of the CDR3 is 13 residues. Between the trimmed V and J ends, which lost 4 bases and 4 bases, there was a span of 10 bases. This CDR3 is CASSSGDGTEAFF. CDR3 sequence (DNA): TGTGCCAGCAGCTCGGGGGATGGCACTGAAGCTTTCTTT.

The chain employs TRBV12-5 and TRBJ1-5; a weak D match, TRBD1 (6 bases). Germline-derived CDR1 and CDR2 are LGHNT and FRNRAP. This CDR3 spans 14 amino acids. V gave up 6 bases and J gave up 5 bases, with 14 bases separating them. For the CDR3, the DNA is TGTGCTAGTGGACAGGGCCTGGATTATCAGCCCCAGCATTTT. This encodes CASGQGLDYQPQHF.

CDR3 bases: TGTGCCAGCAGCCCTCCCGGGGAGGGAGGTGAGCAGTTCTTC. Protein: CASSPPGEGGEQFF. The V and J genes are TRBV7-8 and TRBJ2-1, with 7 bases that match TRBD2. The V segment lost 5 bases and the J segment 9 bases; nucleotides outside the gene matches: 10. Germline values: CDR1 SGHVS, CDR2 FQNEAQ. This CDR3 spans 14 amino acids.

The chain employs TRBV12-2 and TRBJ2-5; TRBD1, the table's D call, was not compared with the DNA. TRBV12-2 is a known pseudogene. This CDR3 is 15 amino acids long. DNA for the CDR3: TGTGCAAGTCGCTTGGGGACAGGGGGCTGGGAGACCCAGTACTTC. Protein product: CASRLGTGGWETQYF.

This clone was observed a few times. The chain couples TRBV27 to TRBJ2-5, with a weak D call TRBD1 (6 bases). Germline-derived CDR1 and CDR2 are MNHEY and SMNVEV (reference sequence). Trimming pared 5 bases from V and 5 bases from J, leaving 12 bases between. The CDR3 sequence is 13 residues long. The CDR3 DNA reads as TGTGCCAGCAGTCCATACCAGGGGGAGACCCAGTACTTC. It yields the protein CASSPYQGETQYF.

The rearrangement links TRBV5-1 to TRBJ2-5, with 8 bases lining up with TRBD1. The V gene end was trimmed by 3 bases and the J gene end by 5 bases; junction bases not matched to a gene: 9. The CDR3 is 15 amino acids. Germline CDR1 and CDR2: SGHRS and YFSETQ. CDR3 in DNA: TGCGCCAGCAGCTATGGACAGGGAAAACGGGAGACCCAGTACTTC. Amino acid sequence: CASSYGQGKRETQYF. The full variable domain, completed using reference TRBV5-1 and TRBJ2-5, is KAGVTQTPRYLIKTRGQQVTLSCSPISGHRSVSWYQQTPGQGLQFLFEYFSETQRNKGNFPGRFSGRQFSNSRSEMNVSTLELGDSALYLCASSYGQGKRETQYFGPGTRLLVL.

Regarding this clone: This CDR3 is also generated by other DNA sequences in the sample. The CDR3 DNA follows: TGTGCCAGCAGCTTAGAGTCAGCTGAAGCTTTCTTT. Protein sequence: CASSLESAEAFF. The chain links TRBV11-2 to TRBJ1-1; no clear D gene. The V and J ends lost 0 bases and 6 bases respectively, with 5 bases between them. The germline V gene encodes CDR1 SGHAT and CDR2 FQNNGV. This CDR3 comprises 12 residues. Full variable domain (remainder filled in from reference TRBV11-2 and TRBJ1-1): EAGVAQSPRYKIIEKRQSVAFWCNPISGHATLYWYQQILGQGPKLLIQFQNNGVVDDSQLPKDRFSAERLKGVDSTLKIQPAKLEDSAVYLCASSLESAEAFFGQGTRLTVV.

This clone has just a few counts. The conserved phenylalanine or tryptophan is not found at the CDR3 terminus, so this likely reflects a read error. It is unclear where the CDR3 begins or ends on the DNA, so no DNA is shown, and the CDR3 is as TCRdb lists it. The chain carries TRBV6-5 and TRBJ2-7; the DNA was not compared with TRBD2, the D call given in the table. Termini included, the CDR3 measures 13 amino acids. In germline, CDR1 is MNHEY, CDR2 SVGAGI. CDR3 sequence reads: CASSPQLAAQLLL.

This clone was seen a handful of times. The rearrangement uses TRBV7-2 and TRBJ2-3, with 8 bases identical to TRBD1. Germline V gene data show CDR1 as SGHTA and CDR2 as FQGNSA. The V and J ends lost 7 bases and 4 bases, in that order; junction bases with no gene match: 4. The CDR3 spans 13 residues. Here the CDR3 reads CASNVDRADTQYF. The CDR3 DNA reads TGTGCCAGCAACGTGGACAGGGCAGATACGCAGTATTTT.

This clone was seen a handful of times. The CDR3 spells CASSQVGSRGIQYF. CDR3 DNA: TGTGCCAGCAGCCAAGTCGGGAGTCGCGGCATTCAGTACTTC. The chain combines TRBV4-2 with TRBJ2-4, with a tentative D call TRBD2 (6 bases). Germline CDR1 reads LGHNA; CDR2 reads YNFKEQ. The CDR3 extends over 14 amino acids. Trimming removed 1 base at V and 9 bases at J, with 13 bases between.

This clone has only a few counts. The chain has TRBV15 and TRBJ2-1; 12 nucleotides agree with TRBD1. The CDR3 length is 20 residues. V dropped 4 bases and J dropped 2; count of bases not matched to a gene: 15. Germline V gives CDR1 LNHNV, CDR2 YYDKDF (reference sequence). CDR3: CATSTNTGQGAVFPYNEQFF. In DNA, the CDR3 is TGTGCCACCAGCACTAACACGGGACAGGGGGCAGTGTTCCCCTACAATGAGCAGTTCTTC.

This clone was counted only a few times. The V call is TRBV9, the J call TRBJ1-5; D is perhaps TRBD1 (6 bases). The CDR3 contains 15 residues. Germline V gene data show CDR1 as SGDLS and CDR2 as YYNGEE. V was pared by 0 bases and J by 3 bases, with 10 bases between. CDR3 nucleotide sequence: TGTGCCAGCAGCGTAGGCACAGGGAACAATCAGCCCCAGCATTTT. It encodes CASSVGTGNNQPQHF.

The gene calls are TRBV5-1 and TRBJ1-1, with D maybe TRBD1 (6 bases). The V and J ends lost 4 bases and 11 bases respectively, with 27 bases between them. The CDR3 is made up of 16 amino acids. Germline lookup yields CDR1 SGHRS and CDR2 YFSETQ. The CDR3 here is CASSHTVARDTRGAFF. The DNA of the CDR3 is TGCGCCAGCAGCCACACCGTGGCTCGGGACACAAGAGGGGCTTTCTTT.

This sequence joins TRBV19 and TRBJ2-7; TRBD1 aligns across 9 bases. The CDR3 sequence is 15 residues long. Germline CDR1 LNHDA, CDR2 SQIVND (reference sequence). V lost 5 bases, J lost 0 bases, and 5 bases stayed unmatched. The CDR3 protein is CASSLQGASSYEQYF. The DNA for the CDR3 is TGTGCCAGTAGTCTACAGGGGGCAAGCTCCTACGAGCAGTACTTC.

This chain links TRBV6-6 with TRBJ1-2; D ambiguous. Germline V gives CDR1 MNHNY, CDR2 SVGAGI (reference sequence). V dropped 2 bases and J dropped 4 bases, with 17 bases sitting between them. This CDR3 has 16 residues. In nucleotides, the CDR3 is TGTGCCAGCAGTTACATCCCGAGTGGGCATGGCTATGGCTACACCTTC. Translating it yields CASSYIPSGHGYGYTF.

This clone was seen ten or more times. J is TRBJ2-7 and V is TRBV29-1; TRBD2 is a possible D gene (5 bases). The germline gives CDR1 SQVTM, CDR2 ANQGSEA. This CDR3 contains 13 residues. Trimming pared 4 bases from V and 5 bases from J, leaving 15 bases between. This chain's CDR3 is CSVGLRERDEQYF. The DNA for the CDR3 is TGCAGCGTTGGGTTGAGGGAAAGAGACGAGCAGTACTTC.

This clone turned up a few times. The chain has TRBV10-3 and TRBJ1-6; 10 bases map to TRBD1. V gave up 6 bases and J gave up 8 bases; unmatched junction bases: 4. CDR1 is ENHRY, CDR2 SYGVKD, per germline. The CDR3 covers 14 residues. In DNA, the CDR3 is TGTGCCATCAGGCCTGACAGGGGGCATTCACCCCTCCACTTT. This encodes CAIRPDRGHSPLHF.

Many counts were recorded for this clone. This chain joins TRBV28 and TRBJ2-7; D gene uncertain. V was pared by 5 bases and J by 2 bases, with 7 bases between. The germline V gene has CDR1 MDHEN and CDR2 SYDVKM. The CDR3 has 12 amino acids. CDR3 nucleotide sequence: TGTGCCAGCAGTACAGCTACCTACGAGCAGTACTTC. It yields the protein CASSTATYEQYF. Filled out from reference TRBV28 and TRBJ2-7, the complete variable domain reads DVKVTQSSRYLVKRTGEKVFLECVQDMDHENMFWYRQDPGLGLRLIYFSYDVKMKEKGDIPEGYSVSREKKERFSLILESASTNQTSMYLCASSTATYEQYFGPGTRLTVT.

This clone was counted ten times or more. V is TRBV7-2 and J is TRBJ1-4; tentatively, D is TRBD1 (6 bases). CDR3 size: 13 residues. Germline loops: CDR1 SGHTA, CDR2 FQGNSA. V was shortened by 3 bases and J by 7 bases, with 9 bases between the two germline ends. CDR3 in DNA: TGTGCCAGCAGCTTTACAGGGAGTGAAAAACTGTTTTTT. It translates to CASSFTGSEKLFF.